The source of this T cell receptor beta chain is a study of blood T cell repertoires in COVID-19. Measured with immunoSEQ multiplex PCR; TCRdb has only the in-frame clones, and not every one. This sample has tens of thousands of clones, with 85% to 90% found just once. CDR3 size: 15 residues. The germline gives CDR1 SGHDT, CDR2 YYEEEE. V lost 3 bases, J lost 5 bases, and 9 bases stayed unmatched. Material for sequencing was peripheral blood. The clonotype comes from a human donor with acute or convalescent COVID-19. The donor label of this sample is uncertain. This chain links TRBV5-6 with TRBJ1-2; 8 nucleotides agree with TRBD1. DNA of the CDR3: TGTGCCAGCAGCTCCCGGGACAGGTTAGGTTATGGCTACACCTTC. Amino acids: CASSSRDRLGYGYTF.